The source of this T cell receptor (beta chain) is a study of blood T cell repertoires in COVID-19. The junction had 1 base not matched to a gene; V was cut back by 6 bases and J by 0 bases. The germline V gene has CDR1 SNHLY and CDR2 FYNNEI. The CDR3 is 14 residues long. Method: immunoSEQ multiplex PCR; TCRdb's copy keeps in-frame clones and lacks some. This sample yields around 230,000 clones, of which more than 80% are seen a single time; more than 3.5% belongs to the top ten. The source material was PBMCs or T cells enriched from blood (not recorded which). V usage is TRBV2 and J usage is TRBJ2-2, with 7 bases fitting TRBD1. This clonotype was obtained from a woman aged 40 to 50 with acute COVID-19. The CDR3 sequence is CASRGTANTGELFF. DNA for the CDR3: TGTGCCAGCAGAGGGACAGCGAACACCGGGGAGCTGTTTTTT. The whole variable domain, remainder taken from reference TRBV2 and TRBJ2-2, is EPEVTQTPSHQVTQMGQEVILRCVPISNHLYFYWYRQILGQKVEFLVSFYNNEISEKSEIFDDQFSVERPDGSNFTLKIRSTKLEDSAMYFCASRGTANTGELFFGEGSRLTVL.